This TCR beta chain was obtained from a study of T cell repertoires in cytomegalovirus infection (dated by TCRdb to the late 2010s). Study-level background: Peptide stimulations targeted recently identified HLA-C-restricted CMV epitopes, whose presentation resists viral immunomodulation, together with well-studied HLA-B-restricted epitopes. Because public TCR beta signatures pointed to carriage of CMV infection together with the matching HLA type, the HLA type of each donor mattered for the analysis. What the authors observed across the whole study: The ex vivo response was dominated by HLA-C-restricted CMV-specific TCR beta clonotypes, which also provided the single most frequent clonotype in two of eight donors. Cumulative frequency of public TCR beta family members discriminated carriers of CMV infection plus the relevant HLA type in this cohort and an independent 352-donor cohort.

CDR1 and CDR2 are read off the germline V gene as SGHVS and FQNEAQ. The CDR3 covers 14 residues, taking in both the cysteine and the phenylalanine. The read is trimmed to its CDR3 DNA, 42 bases read in frame from base 1. Trimming costs V 1 base and J 3 bases, and their ends lie 10 bases apart. According to the study, the label for this sample's treatment or condition signals: in vitro stimulation with specific CMV peptide epitopes to enrich CMV-specific T cells. The sequencing machine was an Illumina HiSeq 1500. Starting from the raw public reads, TCRdb applied fastp trimming at Q25, assembled clones with MiXCR and retained in-frame beta chains. Each CDR3 protein gets just one entry, which takes the most common genes and DNA from the rows behind it. The sample yields under 200,000 distinct CDR3 sequences; about 20% were counted once. 20% to 30% of the sample goes to the ten largest clones. For this clonotype: Its antigen is currently not known. There are no base qualities to consult, and no much larger clone falls within one base.

The chain uses TRBV7-8 and TRBJ2-7; confidence is insufficient to name the D gene. The receptor's source is a human donor in good health (CMV status not recorded). Some clones in this sample may be carry-over from other donors' samples. Sample: CD8+ T cells from cultured PBMCs, taken from culture after CMV antigen stimulation. The nucleotide sequence reads TGTGCCAGCAGCTTAGGTGGCAGCTACTACGAGCAGTACTTC. Translated, it reads CASSLGGSYYEQYF.